This entry lists 20 T cell receptor beta chains sequenced from one sample in a study of blood T cell repertoires in COVID-19. Using immunoSEQ multiplex PCR, the repertoire was profiled, and TCRdb retains in-frame clones only, with some absent. The repertoire holds about 160,000 clones, with 80% to 90% as singletons. The sequencing sample was made of peripheral blood. The receptor set was obtained from a woman older than 75 with acute or convalescent COVID-19.

The V and J genes are TRBV7-9 and TRBJ2-5, with 12 bases identical to TRBD2. The length of the CDR3 is 18 residues. Germline V CDR1 and CDR2: SEHNR, FQNEAQ (reference sequence). The ends lost 5 bases at V and 4 bases at J; junction bases unmatched: 14. This chain's CDR3 is CASSPRGASGGARETQYF. CDR3 DNA sequence: TGTGCCAGCAGCCCTCGGGGGGCTAGCGGGGGGGCCAGAGAGACCCAGTACTTC.

Only one count was recorded for this clone. The rearrangement uses TRBV11-1 and TRBJ1-2; possible D gene TRBD1, 6 bases. V was trimmed by 5 bases and J by 7 bases, leaving 14 bases between them. Germline loops: CDR1 SGHAT, CDR2 FQDESV (reference sequence). The CDR3 has 13 residues. The CDR3 nucleotides are TGTGCCAGCAGCCTAACAGGGTTCCGTGGCTACACCTTC. This encodes CASSLTGFRGYTF.

The chain recombines TRBV4-2 with TRBJ2-5; D might be TRBD2 (5 bases). The CDR3 covers 17 residues. Per the germline V gene, CDR1 is LGHNA and CDR2 is YNFKEQ. Deletions cut 0 bases from V and 5 bases from J, with 19 bases between. The CDR3 nucleotides read TGTGCCAGCAGCCAAGATCGAAGGCTAGCTTTTGGGGAGACCCAGTACTTC. This encodes CASSQDRRLAFGETQYF.

This chain connects TRBV6-4 to TRBJ2-5, with TRBD2 identical over 7 bases. This CDR3 has 17 amino acids. Trimming cost V 8 bases and J 2 bases; bases outside gene matches: 17. Germline V lookup: CDR1 MRHNA, CDR2 SNTAGT. In DNA, the CDR3 is TGTGCCAGCTCTTCTACGGGGCGGGGGACTGCGCAAGAGACCCAGTACTTC. This encodes CASSSTGRGTAQETQYF.

The chain joins TRBV6-5 to TRBJ2-7; 7 nucleotides agree with TRBD2. The CDR3 spans 15 residues. Looked up from germline, CDR1 is MNHEY and CDR2 is SVGAGI. After removal of 6 bases from V and 3 bases from J, the junction contained 11 bases not matched to a gene. CDR3: CASSLTSVRYYEQYF. CDR3 nucleotides: TGTGCCAGCAGCCTAACTAGCGTTCGGTACTACGAGCAGTACTTC.

With respect to this clone: Different DNA sequences within this sample yield the same CDR3. This rearrangement joins TRBV27 to TRBJ2-7; 7 bases match TRBD1. The CDR3 runs 13 residues. From germline, CDR1 is MNHEY and CDR2 SMNVEV (reference sequence). The trim removed 7 bases at V and 0 bases at J, leaving 3 bases unmatched. The CDR3: CASTRQGSYEQYF. The CDR3 region has the DNA TGTGCCAGCACCCGACAGGGCTCCTACGAGCAGTACTTC.

The V gene is TRBV24-1, the J gene TRBJ2-7, with TRBD2 identical over 14 bases. The CDR3 sequence is 20 residues long. Germline V gene sequence: CDR1 KGHDR, CDR2 SFDVKD. Trimming cost V 4 bases and J 0 bases; bases outside gene matches: 13. CDR3: CATSDRTPGLAGVLSYEQYF. CDR3 sequence (DNA): TGTGCCACCAGTGACAGAACCCCGGGACTAGCGGGAGTCCTCTCCTACGAGCAGTACTTC.

The chain joins TRBV4-1 to TRBJ1-5; D is unresolved. From germline, CDR1 is MGHRA and CDR2 YSYEKL. CDR3 length: 14 residues. The ends were cut back, 3 bases at V and 9 bases at J, with 15 bases in the middle. Written as DNA, the CDR3 is TGCGCCAGCAGCCACCCCGGGTCCTATGGGCCCCAGCATTTT. Protein sequence: CASSHPGSYGPQHF.

Only one count was recorded for this clone. This chain links TRBV5-1 with TRBJ1-1, with TRBD1 matching over 8 bases. This CDR3 comprises 13 residues. V shed 2 bases, J shed 4 bases, and the junction held 1 base outside the gene matches. Germline V lookup: CDR1 SGHRS, CDR2 YFSETQ. The CDR3 loop reads CASSLTGGTEAFF. The CDR3 DNA reads TGCGCCAGCAGCTTAACAGGGGGCACTGAAGCTTTCTTT.

This clone is a singleton in its sample. The rearrangement links TRBV3-1 (or the pseudogene TRBV3-2) to TRBJ2-3, with 9 bases identical to TRBD2. The V gene's germline CDR1 is LGHDT and CDR2 YNNKEL (reference sequence). V was clipped by 4 bases and J by 2 bases; unmatched bases: 16. The CDR3 is 19 amino acids. CDR3 sequence reads: CASSPVTVFSSGVTDTQYF. As DNA, the CDR3 is TGTGCCAGCAGCCCAGTCACTGTCTTCTCTAGCGGGGTCACAGATACGCAGTATTTT.

The chain recombines TRBV2 with TRBJ2-1, with 7 bases matching TRBD2. Unmatched junction bases numbered 6, after V lost 1 base and J lost 9 bases. Germline V gene data show CDR1 as SNHLY and CDR2 as FYNNEI. This CDR3 has 14 amino acids. The CDR3 sequence is CASSEVSGRGEQFF. For the CDR3, the DNA is TGTGCCAGCAGTGAAGTTAGTGGGAGGGGTGAGCAGTTCTTC.

The V call is TRBV15, the J call TRBJ2-3; D call uncertain. Trimming stripped 1 base from V and 4 bases from J, with 12 bases between. Germline V gene lookup returns CDR1 LNHNV and CDR2 YYDKDF (reference sequence). There are 15 residues in the CDR3. The CDR3 bases are TGTGCCACCAGCAGAGGCGTGGGCACGGCAGATACGCAGTATTTT. It encodes CATSRGVGTADTQYF.

This chain uses TRBV24-1 with TRBJ2-1; TRBD1 might be the D (7 bases). This CDR3 is built from 14 residues. Germline-derived CDR1 and CDR2 are KGHDR and SFDVKD. Trimming shortened V by 9 bases and J by 6 bases, and 17 bases separated the two germline ends. The CDR3 sequence is CATGTTGRPNEQFF. The CDR3 DNA follows: TGTGCCACCGGTACGACAGGGAGGCCCAATGAGCAGTTCTTC.

CDR3 sequence: CASSYGLAGNTIYF. CDR3 DNA: TGTGCCAGCAGCTATGGGCTGGCTGGAAACACCATATATTTT. The chain links TRBV7-2 to TRBJ1-3; unclear D gene. Trimming pared 4 bases from V and 2 bases from J, leaving 9 bases between. CDR3 length equals 14 residues. Germline V gives CDR1 SGHTA, CDR2 FQGNSA.

The chain uses TRBV27 and TRBJ2-7, with TRBD2 as a possible D gene (7 bases). The CDR3 sequence is 14 residues long. Germline V lookup: CDR1 MNHEY, CDR2 SMNVEV (reference sequence). The ends were cut back, 3 bases at V and 2 bases at J, with 11 bases in the middle. The CDR3, as DNA: TGTGCCAGCAGTTTGCGGGGGCTGGCCTACGAGCAGTACTTC. Its translation: CASSLRGLAYEQYF.

This chain uses TRBV5-1 with TRBJ2-2, with 12 nucleotides matching TRBD2. This CDR3 has 15 residues. Germline V gene data show CDR1 as SGHRS and CDR2 as YFSETQ. J gave up 7 bases and V 4 bases, and 5 bases lay outside the gene matches. CDR3 residues: CASSLAGGPSGELFF. The CDR3 DNA follows: TGCGCCAGCAGCCTAGCGGGGGGGCCGAGCGGGGAGCTGTTTTTT. Filled out from reference TRBV5-1 and TRBJ2-2, the complete variable domain reads KAGVTQTPRYLIKTRGQQVTLSCSPISGHRSVSWYQQTPGQGLQFLFEYFSETQRNKGNFPGRFSGRQFSNSRSEMNVSTLELGDSALYLCASSLAGGPSGELFFGEGSRLTVL.

This chain links TRBV12-5 with TRBJ2-1; D remains unclear. Trimming took 0 bases from V and 5 from J, leaving 8 bases between them. This CDR3 region has 14 residues. The germline gives CDR1 LGHNT, CDR2 FRNRAP. CDR3 amino acids: CASGLVVQNNEQFF. Here the CDR3 DNA reads TGTGCTAGTGGTTTGGTAGTTCAGAACAATGAGCAGTTCTTC. The whole variable domain, filled in from reference TRBV12-5 and TRBJ2-1, reads DARVTQTPRHKVTEMGQEVTMRCQPILGHNTVFWYRQTMMQGLELLAYFRNRAPLDDSGMPKDRFSAEMPDATLATLKIQPSEPRDSAVYFCASGLVVQNNEQFFGPGTRLTVL.

The gene calls are TRBV4-2 and TRBJ1-1; 8 nucleotides line up with TRBD1. J lost 4 bases, V lost 4 bases, and 8 bases had no gene match. Germline assignment: CDR1 LGHNA and CDR2 YNFKEQ. This CDR3 spans 15 amino acids. The CDR3 nucleotides are TGTGCCAGCAGCCCATGGGCACAGGGGGGCACTGAAGCTTTCTTT. Translating it yields CASSPWAQGGTEAFF.

CDR3 bases: TGTGCCAGCAACGCTAAGACAGGCTCCTACAATGAGCAGTTCTTC. Its protein is CASNAKTGSYNEQFF. The V gene is TRBV5-4, the J gene TRBJ2-1; D might be TRBD1 (6 bases). The CDR3 totals 15 residues. V was pared by 6 bases and J by 0 bases, with 13 bases between. The germline CDR1 and CDR2 sequences are SGHNT and YYREEE (reference sequence).

V is TRBV29-1 and J is TRBJ2-7, with 9 bases that match TRBD1. Germline V gene lookup returns CDR1 SQVTM and CDR2 ANQGSEA. The V segment lost 1 base and the J segment 4 bases; nucleotides outside the gene matches: 2. The CDR3 sequence is 13 residues long. DNA for the CDR3: TGCAGCGTTGAAGTCGGGACAGGGTACGAGCAGTACTTC. This translates into CSVEVGTGYEQYF.